The 10 T cell receptor beta chains reported below all come from one sample, sequenced in a study of T-cell memory formation after mild COVID-19. Each CDR3 protein gets one entry after TCRdb re-called the 5' RACE reads with MiXCR. The table records 120,000 or so distinct CDR3 sequences, 5% to 6.5% of them present only once. The sequenced sample consisted of PBMCs or a T cell subset sorted from them (not recorded which). The receptors were gathered from an adult woman who had mild COVID-19 (a few samples of this study predate the infection). Cell type and time point are not known.

This clonotype came up many times. The chain combines TRBV27 with TRBJ2-7; tentative D call: TRBD1 (6 bases). The CDR3 consists of 13 residues. Germline CDR1 MNHEY, CDR2 SMNVEV (reference sequence). Trimming removed 8 bases from V and 3 bases from J, with 14 bases in between. DNA of the CDR3: TGTGCCAGCTCTCCAACAGGGTACTACGAGCAGTACTTC. Encoded protein: CASSPTGYYEQYF.

The chain is built from TRBV29-1 and TRBJ2-1; TRBD1 matches 8 bases. The CDR3 sequence is 18 residues long. J gave up 9 bases and V 2 bases, and 21 bases lay outside the gene matches. In germline, CDR1 is SQVTM, CDR2 ANQGSEA. CDR3: CSVETYRGRTGLIGEQFF. The CDR3, as DNA: TGCAGCGTTGAAACTTATAGGGGCCGGACAGGGTTAATCGGTGAGCAGTTCTTC.

A few counts support this clonotype. In DNA, the CDR3 is TGTGCCAGCAGTTCCCCCGGTTCGAACACCGGGGAGCTGTTTTTT. Protein product: CASSSPGSNTGELFF. The V gene is TRBV12-3 or TRBV12-4, the J gene TRBJ2-2; D not certain. Trimming took 4 bases from V and 0 from J, leaving 9 bases between them. This CDR3 contains 15 residues.

This clonotype was seen only a few times. The chain combines TRBV18 with TRBJ1-2; D is unclear. V lost 2 bases, J lost 4 bases, and 11 bases lay in between. The germline V gene encodes CDR1 KGHSH and CDR2 LQKENI. The CDR3 runs to 14 residues. Here the CDR3 reads CASSPSDKGYGYTF. Here the CDR3 DNA reads TGTGCCAGCTCACCAAGCGACAAAGGCTATGGCTACACCTTC.

This clonotype showed up many times. The V gene is TRBV12-3 or TRBV12-4, the J gene TRBJ2-3; 7 nucleotides line up with TRBD2. V was clipped by 7 bases and J by 5 bases; unmatched bases: 9. CDR3 length: 14 amino acids. The CDR3 sequence is CASTKAGVEDTQYF. For the CDR3, the DNA is TGTGCCAGCACGAAGGCGGGAGTAGAAGATACGCAGTATTTT.

In this sample, this clonotype turned up many times. V and J are TRBV20-1 and TRBJ1-5, with 10 positions matching TRBD1. V shed 5 bases, J shed 6 bases, and the junction held 7 bases outside the gene matches. CDR1 is DFQATT and CDR2 is SNEGSKA in the germline V gene (reference sequence). The CDR3 length is 14 residues. In DNA, the CDR3 is TGCAGTGCTGACGGGACAGGGGATCGTCAGCCCCAGCATTTT. It is translated as CSADGTGDRQPQHF.

J is TRBJ1-2 and V is TRBV6-6; TRBD1 is a possible D gene (5 bases). The CDR3 is 12 amino acids. Germline V gene data show CDR1 as MNHNY and CDR2 as SVGAGI (reference sequence). Trimming cost V 5 bases and J 8 bases, with 12 bases left between them. The CDR3 sequence is CASSPQGGGYTF. As DNA, the CDR3 is TGTGCCAGCAGTCCCCAGGGCGGAGGCTACACCTTC.

The chain couples TRBV19 to TRBJ2-7; 10 positions match TRBD2. This CDR3 comprises 16 residues. Germline-derived CDR1 and CDR2 are LNHDA and SQIVND (reference sequence). The V segment lost 8 bases and the J segment 2 bases; nucleotides outside the gene matches: 12. The CDR3 is CASSVTSGRPPYEQYF. In nucleotides, the CDR3 is TGTGCCAGTTCTGTGACTAGCGGGCGCCCGCCCTACGAGCAGTACTTC.

The chain is built from TRBV12-3 or TRBV12-4 and TRBJ1-5; the match to TRBD1 covers 9 bases. CDR3 length equals 15 residues. Losses at the gene ends were 5 bases for V and 7 bases for J; bases not matched to a gene: 9. The CDR3 DNA sequence: TGTGCCAGCAGTCAGCAGGCGGACAGGGGCCAGCCCCAGCATTTT. Translation: CASSQQADRGQPQHF.

This clonotype has a count of ten or more. The chain is built from TRBV7-8 and TRBJ1-1; D not certain. Germline CDR1 SGHVS, CDR2 FQNEAQ. The V gene lost 1 base and the J gene lost 2 bases, with 8 bases spanning the gap. The CDR3 contains 14 residues. CDR3 sequence: CASSLGPANTEAFF. The CDR3 nucleotides read TGTGCCAGCAGCTTAGGTCCCGCCAACACTGAAGCTTTCTTT.